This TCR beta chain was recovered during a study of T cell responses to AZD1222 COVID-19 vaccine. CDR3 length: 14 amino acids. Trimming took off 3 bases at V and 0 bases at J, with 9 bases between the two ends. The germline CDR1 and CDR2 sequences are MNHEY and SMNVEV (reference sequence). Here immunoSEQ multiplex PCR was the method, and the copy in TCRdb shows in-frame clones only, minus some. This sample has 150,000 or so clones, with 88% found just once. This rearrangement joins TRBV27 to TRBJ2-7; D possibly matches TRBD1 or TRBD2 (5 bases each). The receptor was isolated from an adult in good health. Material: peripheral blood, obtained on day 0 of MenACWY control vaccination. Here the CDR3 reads CASSFEGSSYEQYF. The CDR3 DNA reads TGTGCCAGCAGTTTTGAGGGGAGCTCCTACGAGCAGTACTTC.